One and the same sample provided the 6 T cell receptor beta chains below, sequenced in a study of T cell changes during pregnancy in multiple sclerosis. Only in-frame clones appear in the TCRdb table, and some are missing; sequencing was by immunoSEQ multiplex PCR. The sample includes some 52,000 clones, 85% to 95% of them seen just once. Specimen: CD4+ T cells from peripheral blood mononuclear cells, collected in the third trimester of pregnancy. The receptors were sampled from a female donor with multiple sclerosis, enrolled in a pregnancy study.

V usage is TRBV18 and J usage is TRBJ2-3; TRBD1 matches at 7 bases. The J segment lost 4 bases and the V segment lost 2 bases, leaving 6 bases of the junction unmatched. Germline CDR1 KGHSH, CDR2 LQKENI. CDR3 length: 15 amino acids. DNA for the CDR3: TGTGCCAGCTCACCAACAGGGGTACGGCCAGATACGCAGTATTTT. Protein: CASSPTGVRPDTQYF.

This chain uses TRBV30 with TRBJ2-7; 8 nucleotides match TRBD1. The germline gives CDR1 GTSNPN, CDR2 SVGIG (reference sequence). Trimming removed 1 base from V and 3 bases from J; junction bases left unmatched: 2. This CDR3 region has 13 residues. The CDR3 DNA reads TGTGCCTGGAGTGGCAGGGGGCACTACGAGCAGTACTTC. This translates into CAWSGRGHYEQYF.

This chain connects TRBV30 to TRBJ2-3, with a possible D match to TRBD1 (5 bases). Deletions cut 0 bases from V and 6 bases from J, with 10 bases between. Germline V gene sequence: CDR1 GTSNPN, CDR2 SVGIG (reference sequence). This CDR3 comprises 13 residues. This CDR3 reads CAWSVQVWDTQYF. DNA for the CDR3: TGTGCCTGGAGTGTACAGGTTTGGGATACGCAGTATTTT.

The chain combines TRBV4-2 with TRBJ1-2, with TRBD1 matching over 8 bases. The germline V gene has CDR1 LGHNA and CDR2 YNFKEQ. Trimming took 0 bases from V and 7 from J; bases not matched to a gene: 4. CDR3 length: 14 amino acids. CDR3: CASSQDWGTGGYTF. For the CDR3, the DNA is TGTGCCAGCAGCCAAGATTGGGGGACAGGTGGCTACACCTTC.

This sequence joins TRBV5-1 and TRBJ1-1; D uncertain. The V end lost 2 bases, the J end lost 1 base, and 6 bases lay between the germline ends. The CDR3 extends over 13 amino acids. The germline CDR1 and CDR2 sequences are SGHRS and YFSETQ. CDR3 bases: TGCGCCAGCAGCTTCACAGCGAACACTGAAGCTTTCTTT. It is translated as CASSFTANTEAFF.

The V and J genes are TRBV29-1 and TRBJ2-5, with TRBD2 matching 10 bases. After removal of 4 bases from V and 7 bases from J, the junction contained 9 bases not matched to a gene. The CDR3 is made up of 14 amino acids. Germline V gene lookup returns CDR1 SQVTM and CDR2 ANQGSEA. CDR3 amino acids: CSVVGLAVGGTQYF. The CDR3, as DNA: TGCAGCGTTGTCGGACTAGCGGTAGGGGGGACCCAGTACTTC. The variable domain in full, with the rest retrieved from reference TRBV29-1 and TRBJ2-5, is SAVISQKPSRDICQRGTSLTIQCQVDSQVTMMFWYRQQPGQSLTLIATANQGSEATYESGFVIDKFPISRPNLTFSTLTVSNMSPEDSSIYLCSVVGLAVGGTQYFGPGTRLLVL.